This TCR beta chain is from a study of T cell responses to AZD1222 COVID-19 vaccine (dated by TCRdb to about 2021). At the level of the whole study: TCR sequencing covered 233 trial participants: 207 given two doses of AZD1222 and about 26 given two doses of MenACWY control vaccine. Trial participants were enrolled into age subgroups of 18-55, 56-69 and 70-plus years, which contained roughly 150, 30 and 60 TCR-sequenced participants, respectively.

The sample's time point label, in plain terms: about 28 days (+/-7) after the second vaccine dose. Because spike-specific TCR depth and breadth did not differ between the two schedules, AZD1222 recipients who got a second dose at roughly 4 weeks were pooled with those who got a second dose at roughly 12 weeks. Samples from vaccinated people were obtained from the UK trials COV001 and COV002, which included a single-blind randomized controlled phase 2/3 trial of AZD1222 (ChAdOx1 nCoV-19) in healthy adults. For TCRbeta chain sequencing, PBMC samples from trial participants were taken at day 0 and at day 28 after the second dose. As encoded in the germline V gene (reference sequence), CDR1 is SEHNR while CDR2 is FQNEAQ. The CDR3 has 14 amino acids, counting the end cysteine and phenylalanine. Only the CDR3 part of the read is kept: 42 bases, read in frame from the first base. Between the V and J ends, shortened by 4 bases and 7 bases respectively, the junction contains 16 bases.

The CDR3 regions of human TCRbeta chains were analyzed by immunosequencing. The authors' analysis ran thus. Repertoire TCRs were matched against a reference library of SARS-CoV-2-specific TCRs generated with the MIRA antigen-specificity platform. Breadth was defined as the fraction of unique TCRs that were SARS-CoV-2-associated, and depth was defined as the fraction of total T cells that were SARS-CoV-2-associated. Using the MIRA data, every spike-specific TCR was mapped to the spike region that the TCR reacted to and assigned to either a CD4 or a CD8 class. Log10-transformed breadth and depth values were compared by one-way ANOVA with Sidak's multiple comparisons tests. This is the immuneACCESS table as TCRdb keeps it, with only in-frame sequences that have V and J called. A part of the clones is gone; compared with another copy, unresolved V genes explain less than half, and the rest is unexplained. V, J and clone size are those of that table, while D and trimming were read from the DNA. The sample records approximately 150,000 clones, roughly nine tenths of which are singletons. Around 0.99% of the sample belongs to the ten largest clones.

Concerning this clone: No cognate antigen has been identified for it. Per-base qualities were not stored, and no clone one base away is much larger.

What the research found in general, with its limitations: Most participants were white British and females outnumbered males, and the authors suggested that clonal diversity may have been underestimated. Epitopes outside the regions mutated in the B.1.351 and B.1.1.7 variants were reportedly recognized by nearly half of the unique spike-specific TCRs. Conclusions about previously exposed vaccinees are limited because only a handful of AZD1222 recipients were SARS-CoV-2 seropositive at baseline. The vaccine-associated CD4 TCRs covered the entire spike protein, and the dominant responses fell in regions 160-218 and 743-854. The 56-69-year group was small, and its depth increase did not reach significance, likely because of low power. No day 14 peak-response samples were available, so repertoires were characterized only after the peak T cell response. After two AZD1222 doses, both the breadth and the depth of spike-specific TCRs were significantly higher than at day 0 and than in MenACWY recipients.

Recombination joined TRBV7-9 with TRBJ2-5; the D gene is perhaps TRBD2, from 5 matching bases. The sequence derives from an adult who received the AZD1222 COVID-19 vaccine. This specimen consisted of peripheral blood, obtained 28 days after the second AZD1222 dose. The CDR3 protein is CASSSGLAPATQYF. The base sequence is TGTGCCAGCAGCTCCGGACTGGCTCCGGCGACCCAGTACTTC.